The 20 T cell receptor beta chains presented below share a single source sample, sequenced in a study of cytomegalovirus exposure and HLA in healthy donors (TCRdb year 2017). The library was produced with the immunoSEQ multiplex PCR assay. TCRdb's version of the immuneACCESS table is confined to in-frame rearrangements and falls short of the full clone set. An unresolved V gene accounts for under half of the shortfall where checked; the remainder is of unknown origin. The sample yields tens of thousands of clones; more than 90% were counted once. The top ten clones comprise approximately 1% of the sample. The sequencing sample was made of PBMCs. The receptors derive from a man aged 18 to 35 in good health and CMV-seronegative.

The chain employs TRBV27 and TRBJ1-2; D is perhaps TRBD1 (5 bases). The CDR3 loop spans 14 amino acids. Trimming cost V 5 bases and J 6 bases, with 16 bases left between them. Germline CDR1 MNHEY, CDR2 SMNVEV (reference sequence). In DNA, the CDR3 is TGTGCCAGCAGTCTCTACCGGGGGGGGGATGGCTACACCTTC. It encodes CASSLYRGGDGYTF.

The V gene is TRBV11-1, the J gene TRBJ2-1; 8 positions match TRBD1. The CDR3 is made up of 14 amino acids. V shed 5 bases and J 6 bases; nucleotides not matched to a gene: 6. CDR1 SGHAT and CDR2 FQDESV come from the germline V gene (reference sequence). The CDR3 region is CASSLDRARNEQFF. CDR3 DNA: TGTGCCAGCAGCCTGGACAGGGCCCGCAATGAGCAGTTCTTC.

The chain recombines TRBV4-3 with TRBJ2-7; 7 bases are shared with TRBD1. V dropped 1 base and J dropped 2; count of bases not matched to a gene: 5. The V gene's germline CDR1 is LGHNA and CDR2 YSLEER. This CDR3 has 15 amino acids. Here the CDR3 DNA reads TGCGCCAGCAGCCAAGCGTGGGACAGCACCTACGAGCAGTACTTC. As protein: CASSQAWDSTYEQYF.

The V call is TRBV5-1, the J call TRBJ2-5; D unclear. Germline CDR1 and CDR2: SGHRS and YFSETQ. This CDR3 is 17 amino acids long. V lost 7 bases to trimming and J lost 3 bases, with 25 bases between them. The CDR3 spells CASPHTRLLIKKETQYF. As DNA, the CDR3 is TGCGCCAGCCCGCATACGCGGCTGCTGATCAAGAAAGAGACCCAGTACTTC.

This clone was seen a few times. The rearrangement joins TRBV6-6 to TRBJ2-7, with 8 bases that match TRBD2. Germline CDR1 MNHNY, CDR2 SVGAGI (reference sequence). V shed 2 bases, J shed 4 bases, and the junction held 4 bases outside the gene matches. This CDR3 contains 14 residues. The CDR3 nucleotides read TGTGCCAGCAGTTACCCCGGGACTAGTTACGAGCAGTACTTC. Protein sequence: CASSYPGTSYEQYF.

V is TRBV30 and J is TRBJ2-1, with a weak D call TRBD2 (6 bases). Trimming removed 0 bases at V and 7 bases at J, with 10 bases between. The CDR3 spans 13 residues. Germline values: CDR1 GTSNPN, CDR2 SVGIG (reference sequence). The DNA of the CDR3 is TGTGCCTGGAGTGTACTGGGGAGGAATGAGCAGTTCTTC. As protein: CAWSVLGRNEQFF.

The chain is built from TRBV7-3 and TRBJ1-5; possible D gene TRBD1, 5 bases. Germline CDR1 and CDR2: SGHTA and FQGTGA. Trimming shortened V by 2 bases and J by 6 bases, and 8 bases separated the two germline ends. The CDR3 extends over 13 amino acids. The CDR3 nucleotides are TGTGCCAGCAGCTTAGACAGAAGTCAGCCCCAGCATTTT. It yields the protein CASSLDRSQPQHF.

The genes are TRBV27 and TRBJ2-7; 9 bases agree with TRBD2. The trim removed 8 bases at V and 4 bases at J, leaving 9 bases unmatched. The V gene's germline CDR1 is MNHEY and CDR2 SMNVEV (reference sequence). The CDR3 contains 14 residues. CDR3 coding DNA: TGTGCCAGCGCGGGGGGGCGCGCCCGGTACGAGCAGTACTTC. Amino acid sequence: CASAGGRARYEQYF.

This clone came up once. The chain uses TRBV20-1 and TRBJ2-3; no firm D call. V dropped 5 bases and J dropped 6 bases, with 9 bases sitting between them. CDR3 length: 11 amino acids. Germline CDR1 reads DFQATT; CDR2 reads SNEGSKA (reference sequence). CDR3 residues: CSAEASDTQYF. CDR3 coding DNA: TGCAGTGCTGAAGCCTCGGATACGCAGTATTTT.

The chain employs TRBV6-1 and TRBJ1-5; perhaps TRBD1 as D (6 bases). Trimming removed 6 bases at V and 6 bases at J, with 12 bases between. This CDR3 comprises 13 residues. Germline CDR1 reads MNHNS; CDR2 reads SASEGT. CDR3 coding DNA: TGTGCCAGCAGGAACAGGGCGAGTCAGCCCCAGCATTTT. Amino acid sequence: CASRNRASQPQHF.

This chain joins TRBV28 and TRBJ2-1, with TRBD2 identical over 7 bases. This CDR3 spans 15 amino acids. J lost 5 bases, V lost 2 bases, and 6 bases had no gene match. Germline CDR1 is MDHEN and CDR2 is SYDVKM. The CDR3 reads CASSLVASGNNEQFF. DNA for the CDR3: TGTGCCAGCAGTTTAGTGGCTAGCGGCAACAATGAGCAGTTCTTC.

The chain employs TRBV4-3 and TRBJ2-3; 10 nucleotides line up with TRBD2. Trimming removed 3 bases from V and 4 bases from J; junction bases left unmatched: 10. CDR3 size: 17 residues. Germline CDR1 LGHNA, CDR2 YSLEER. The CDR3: CASSHLPPSGSPDTQYF. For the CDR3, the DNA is TGCGCCAGCAGCCACTTACCACCTAGCGGGAGCCCAGATACGCAGTATTTT.

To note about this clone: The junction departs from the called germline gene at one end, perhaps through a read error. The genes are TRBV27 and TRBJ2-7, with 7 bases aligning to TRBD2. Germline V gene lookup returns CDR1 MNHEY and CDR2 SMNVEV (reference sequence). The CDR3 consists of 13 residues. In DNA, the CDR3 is TGTGCCAGCAGTTTATCGGGGGGGGGTCCTTTAGACTTC. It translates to CASSLSGGGPLDF.

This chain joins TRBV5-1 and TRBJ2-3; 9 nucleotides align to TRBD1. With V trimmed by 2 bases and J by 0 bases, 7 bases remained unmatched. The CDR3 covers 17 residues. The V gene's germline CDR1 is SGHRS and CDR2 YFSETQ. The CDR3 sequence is CASSFVPTGGSTDTQYF. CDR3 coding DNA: TGCGCCAGCAGCTTCGTACCGACAGGGGGAAGCACAGATACGCAGTATTTT. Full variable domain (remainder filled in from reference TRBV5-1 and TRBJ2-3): KAGVTQTPRYLIKTRGQQVTLSCSPISGHRSVSWYQQTPGQGLQFLFEYFSETQRNKGNFPGRFSGRQFSNSRSEMNVSTLELGDSALYLCASSFVPTGGSTDTQYFGPGTRLTVL.

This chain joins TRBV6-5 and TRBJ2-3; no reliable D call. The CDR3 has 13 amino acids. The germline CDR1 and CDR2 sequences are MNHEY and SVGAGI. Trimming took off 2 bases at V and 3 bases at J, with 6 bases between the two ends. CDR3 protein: CASSYRATDTQYF. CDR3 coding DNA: TGTGCCAGCAGTTACCGAGCGACAGATACGCAGTATTTT.

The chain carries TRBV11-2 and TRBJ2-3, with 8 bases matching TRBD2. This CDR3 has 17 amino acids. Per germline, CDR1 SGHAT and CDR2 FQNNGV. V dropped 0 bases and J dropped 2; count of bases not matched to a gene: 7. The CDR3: CASSLDPASGYTDTQYF. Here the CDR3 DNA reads TGTGCCAGCAGCTTAGATCCCGCTAGCGGGTACACAGATACGCAGTATTTT.

Here the CDR3 DNA reads TGTGCCAGCAGTAAGGGACAGGGCGGTGAAAAACTGTTTTTT. This codes for CASSKGQGGEKLFF. The chain combines TRBV28 with TRBJ1-4, with 9 bases aligning to TRBD1. This CDR3 contains 14 residues. Germline assignment: CDR1 MDHEN and CDR2 SYDVKM. Unmatched junction bases numbered 5, after V lost 5 bases and J lost 7 bases.

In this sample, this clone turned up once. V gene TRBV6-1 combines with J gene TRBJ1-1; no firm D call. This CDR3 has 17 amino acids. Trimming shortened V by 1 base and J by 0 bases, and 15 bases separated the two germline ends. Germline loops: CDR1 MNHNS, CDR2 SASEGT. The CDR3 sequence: CASSEVAYGVVNTEAFF. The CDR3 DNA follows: TGTGCCAGCAGTGAAGTAGCTTATGGCGTTGTGAACACTGAAGCTTTCTTT.

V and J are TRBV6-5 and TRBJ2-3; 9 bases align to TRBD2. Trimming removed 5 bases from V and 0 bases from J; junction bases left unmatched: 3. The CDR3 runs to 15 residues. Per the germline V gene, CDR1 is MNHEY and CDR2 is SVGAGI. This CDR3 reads CASSHSGGSTDTQYF. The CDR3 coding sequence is TGTGCCAGCAGTCATAGCGGGGGTAGCACAGATACGCAGTATTTT.

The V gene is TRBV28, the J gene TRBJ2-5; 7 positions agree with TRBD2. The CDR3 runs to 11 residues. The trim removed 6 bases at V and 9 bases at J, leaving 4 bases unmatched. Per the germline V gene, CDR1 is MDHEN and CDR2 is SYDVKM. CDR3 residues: CASRQRGAQYF. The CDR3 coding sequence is TGTGCCAGCAGACAACGGGGGGCCCAGTACTTC.